The 20 T cell receptor beta chains below were found in one sample sequenced in a study of blood T cell repertoires in COVID-19. The method was immunoSEQ multiplex PCR; TCRdb's version includes in-frame clones alone and lacks a portion of them. The sample includes 200,000 to 250,000 clones, 82% of them seen just once. Source material: peripheral blood. Receptors were obtained from a woman aged 80 or over with acute or convalescent COVID-19.

This clone appeared a few times. This chain links TRBV7-2 with TRBJ1-2; no firm D call. There are 15 residues in the CDR3. Germline loops: CDR1 SGHTA, CDR2 FQGNSA. The V end was cut by 1 base, the J end by 3 bases, with 12 bases between. For the CDR3, the DNA is TGTGCCAGCAGCTTAGAACCCTCCGCGGACTATGGCTACACCTTC. Its protein is CASSLEPSADYGYTF.

V usage is TRBV5-1 and J usage is TRBJ2-7; 10 bases are a match to TRBD1. CDR1 SGHRS and CDR2 YFSETQ come from the germline V gene. The junction had 10 bases not matched to a gene; V was cut back by 5 bases and J by 5 bases. The CDR3 is made up of 15 amino acids. CDR3 DNA sequence: TGCGCCAGCAGTCAGACAGGGGGCGCTTCCCACGAGCAGTACTTC. Amino acid sequence: CASSQTGGASHEQYF.

V usage is TRBV9 and J usage is TRBJ2-1; D may be TRBD2 (7 bases). Germline assignment: CDR1 SGDLS and CDR2 YYNGEE. With 3 bases removed from V and 7 bases from J, the gap between germline ends came to 20 bases. CDR3 length equals 16 residues. The CDR3 sequence is CASSAREKGGINEQFF. CDR3 DNA: TGTGCCAGCAGCGCCCGGGAGAAGGGGGGGATAAATGAGCAGTTCTTC.

This clone came up a few times. This chain joins TRBV5-5 and TRBJ2-7; D is undetermined. There are 14 residues in the CDR3. CDR1 is SGHKS, CDR2 YYEKEE, per germline (reference sequence). V lost 5 bases and J 4 bases, leaving 16 bases between the germline ends. The CDR3: CASSPREERYEQYF. Here the CDR3 DNA reads TGTGCCAGCAGTCCTCGAGAGGAGCGATACGAGCAGTACTTC. The variable domain in full, with the rest retrieved from reference TRBV5-5 and TRBJ2-7, is DAGVTQSPTHLIKTRGQQVTLRCSPISGHKSVSWYQQVLGQGPQFIFQYYEKEERGRGNFPDRFSARQFPNYSSELNVNALLLGDSALYLCASSPREERYEQYFGPGTRLTVT.

The gene calls are TRBV19 and TRBJ1-6; TRBD1 agrees at 9 bases. The CDR3 is made up of 16 amino acids. Germline trimming cut 4 bases from V and 7 bases from J; bases unmatched to any gene: 8. Germline V gene data show CDR1 as LNHDA and CDR2 as SQIVND (reference sequence). The CDR3 bases are TGTGCCAGTAGTACGACCGGGACAGGGATCAATTCACCCCTCCACTTT. Its translation is CASSTTGTGINSPLHF.

This clone was picked up a small number of times. CDR3 protein: CASSYPSGGIYNEQFF. CDR3 coding DNA: TGTGCCAGCAGTTATCCGAGCGGGGGCATCTACAATGAGCAGTTCTTC. The rearrangement joins TRBV6-2 or TRBV6-3 to TRBJ2-1; 8 bases map to TRBD2. This CDR3 is 16 amino acids long. With V trimmed by 3 bases and J by 3 bases, 7 bases remained unmatched. Germline CDR1 MNHEY, CDR2 SVGEGT.

The V gene is TRBV5-1, the J gene TRBJ2-5, with 11 nucleotides matching TRBD2. Looked up from germline, CDR1 is SGHRS and CDR2 is YFSETQ. The trim removed 0 bases at V and 2 bases at J, leaving 9 bases unmatched. CDR3 length: 18 amino acids. Here the CDR3 reads CASSLVPSGGINQETQYF. CDR3 nucleotide sequence: TGCGCCAGCAGCTTGGTGCCTAGCGGGGGGATTAATCAAGAGACCCAGTACTTC.

The V gene is TRBV2, the J gene TRBJ2-1, with TRBD2 matching 9 bases. Germline CDR1 is SNHLY and CDR2 is FYNNEI. V trimming: 7 bases; J trimming: 9 bases; junction bases outside the gene matches: 13. The CDR3 loop spans 15 amino acids. CDR3 in amino acids: CASTPRAGGPSEQFF. CDR3 sequence (DNA): TGTGCCAGCACCCCACGGGCGGGGGGGCCTTCTGAGCAGTTCTTC.

V gene TRBV3-1 (or the pseudogene TRBV3-2) combines with J gene TRBJ1-3; D gene unclear. The CDR3 contains 15 residues. V was clipped by 4 bases and J by 2 bases, with 12 bases between them. From germline, CDR1 is LGHDT and CDR2 YNNKEL (reference sequence). Written as DNA, the CDR3 is TGTGCCAGCAGCCCCCGGTCTCAAGCTGGAAACACCATATATTTT. The encoded protein is CASSPRSQAGNTIYF.

V gene TRBV6-1 combines with J gene TRBJ2-7; TRBD2 aligns across 8 bases. The germline V gene has CDR1 MNHNS and CDR2 SASEGT. The J segment lost 4 bases and the V segment lost 3 bases, leaving 8 bases of the junction unmatched. This CDR3 is built from 15 residues. The CDR3 is CASSDPSGGGYEQYF. The CDR3 DNA reads TGTGCCAGCAGTGACCCTTCCGGGGGGGGATACGAGCAGTACTTC.

This clone was seen just once. The V gene is TRBV5-1, the J gene TRBJ2-3, with D tentatively TRBD1 (6 bases). The CDR3 length is 14 residues. Germline-derived CDR1 and CDR2 are SGHRS and YFSETQ. The germline V and J ends were trimmed by 4 bases and 0 bases, with 9 bases remaining between them. The CDR3 region has the DNA TGCGCCAGCAGCGTCGGACAGAGCACAGATACGCAGTATTTT. Residues: CASSVGQSTDTQYF.

The rearrangement uses TRBV2 and TRBJ2-1, with TRBD1 matching over 10 bases. J lost 6 bases, V lost 5 bases, and 4 bases had no gene match. Per the germline V gene, CDR1 is SNHLY and CDR2 is FYNNEI. This CDR3 spans 14 amino acids. The CDR3 DNA follows: TGTGCCAGCAGTATAAGGACAGGGGGCAATGAGCAGTTCTTC. It codes for CASSIRTGGNEQFF.

Turning to this clone: The limits of the CDR3 on the DNA are not certain, so only TCRdb's listed CDR3 is given. The chain has TRBV21-1 and TRBJ1-3; the table's TRBD1 call for D was not verified on the DNA. TRBV21-1 is termed a pseudogene. The CDR3 extends over 14 residues, inclusive of both ends. CDR3 residues: CASQYVCSGNTIYF.

This clone was seen a single time. The V gene is TRBV15, the J gene TRBJ1-2; D is unclear. Looked up from germline, CDR1 is LNHNV and CDR2 is YYDKDF (reference sequence). CDR3 size: 13 residues. V was pared by 5 bases and J by 7 bases, with 14 bases between. The chain's CDR3 is CATSAGLEGGYTF. In DNA, the CDR3 is TGTGCCACCAGCGCAGGATTGGAGGGTGGCTACACCTTC.

V is TRBV2 and J is TRBJ1-1; 7 positions agree with TRBD1. This CDR3 is built from 15 residues. V trimming: 6 bases; J trimming: 0 bases; junction bases outside the gene matches: 7. Germline V gene lookup returns CDR1 SNHLY and CDR2 FYNNEI. The CDR3 DNA sequence: TGTGCCAGCAGACTACAGGGGTTTGTGAACACTGAAGCTTTCTTT. It translates to CASRLQGFVNTEAFF. The full variable domain, completed using reference TRBV2 and TRBJ1-1, is EPEVTQTPSHQVTQMGQEVILRCVPISNHLYFYWYRQILGQKVEFLVSFYNNEISEKSEIFDDQFSVERPDGSNFTLKIRSTKLEDSAMYFCASRLQGFVNTEAFFGQGTRLTVV.

The sample holds one count of this clone. This chain joins TRBV7-6 and TRBJ2-3, with TRBD2 matching 13 bases. The CDR3 has 19 amino acids. Germline V gene data show CDR1 as SGHVS and CDR2 as FNYEAQ. V was pared by 1 base and J by 4 bases, with 11 bases of the junction left unmatched. The DNA for the CDR3 is TGTGCCAGCAGCTTAGGACCCGCCGGGACTAGCGGGGACTCAGATACGCAGTATTTT. Protein: CASSLGPAGTSGDSDTQYF.

The chain combines TRBV7-3 with TRBJ1-4, with D uncertain. The ends were cut back, 2 bases at V and 2 bases at J, with 21 bases in the middle. Germline CDR1 and CDR2: SGHTA and FQGTGA. This CDR3 comprises 19 residues. The CDR3 region is CASSLHWLWSGMTNEKLFF. The CDR3 nucleotides are TGTGCCAGCAGCTTACACTGGTTGTGGAGTGGAATGACTAATGAAAAACTGTTTTTT.

The chain has TRBV3-1 (or the pseudogene TRBV3-2) and TRBJ1-3; tentative D call: TRBD1 (6 bases). This CDR3 contains 14 residues. The germline gives CDR1 LGHDT, CDR2 YNNKEL (reference sequence). V lost 4 bases to trimming and J lost 3 bases, with 10 bases between them. The CDR3: CASSPDSNGNTIYF. CDR3 in DNA: TGTGCCAGCAGCCCGGACAGCAATGGAAACACCATATATTTT.

The chain carries TRBV15 and TRBJ1-5; tentative D call: TRBD1 (5 bases). Trimming cost V 1 base and J 0 bases, with 7 bases left between them. Germline V gives CDR1 LNHNV, CDR2 YYDKDF (reference sequence). The CDR3 runs to 15 residues. The CDR3, as DNA: TGTGCCACCAGCAGAGGACAGTATAGCAATCAGCCCCAGCATTTT. Translating gives CATSRGQYSNQPQHF.

The V gene is TRBV29-1, the J gene TRBJ2-7; TRBD2 is a possible D gene (5 bases). The CDR3 is 13 amino acids. Trimming took off 2 bases at V and 0 bases at J, with 8 bases between the two ends. Per the germline V gene, CDR1 is SQVTM and CDR2 is ANQGSEA. CDR3 sequence (DNA): TGCAGCGTTGAAAAACGGGACTCCTACGAGCAGTACTTC. Translated: CSVEKRDSYEQYF.